Listed here is a single T cell receptor (beta chain). Antigen unknown. This sample stems from a study of graft-versus-host responses after intestinal transplantation. The V gene's germline CDR1 is ENHRY and CDR2 SYGVKD. V was shortened by 0 bases and J by 4 bases, with 5 bases between the two germline ends. The CDR3 loop spans 13 amino acids. Sequencing was performed with immunoSEQ multiplex PCR; in TCRdb, only in-frame clones are kept and a portion is missing. The table shows around 100,000 clones, with 90% to 95% occurring only once. Findings and caveats of the study: Some patients had graft-donor T cell macrochimerism, and their allografts showed high graft-versus-host to host-versus-graft clonal ratios.

This chain links TRBV10-3 with TRBJ2-3; D is unresolved. This TCR came from a human donor who was the organ donor for an intestinal transplant. Sequenced material: unstimulated CD8+ T cells sorted from spleen or lymph node cells, taken before transplant. The CDR3 coding sequence is TGTGCCATCAGTGAGTCGGACGCAGATACGCAGTATTTT. Translated, it gives CAISESDADTQYF.